Listed here is a single T cell receptor (beta chain). Its specificity is unknown. Some clones are missing from TCRdb's copy, which holds only in-frame ones; the method was immunoSEQ multiplex PCR. Of about 43,000 clones in the sample, roughly 79% are singletons; the top ten hold 10% to 11%. Antigen-specific CD4+ T cell clonotypes were called by their expansion after viral peptide-pool culture in ViraFEST. Subsequent to approximately 11 days of culture, CD4+ T cells were isolated. None of the vaccinated had previously contracted SARS-CoV-2, and their nucleocapsid antibodies tested negative. Some 2.2 million PBMC per well received approximately 10 IU/ml IL-2 and around 11 ug/ml peptides in culture. Half the medium was swapped for IL-2 medium on days 3 and 7. This entry comes from a study of vaccination effects on CD4 cells after COVID-19. Study-level information: Participants were given two doses of BNT162b2 or mRNA-1273 vaccine. General observations from the study: Only a few convalescent patients and no early post-infection timepoints featured in the study.

This TCR derives from a human donor who received a COVID-19 vaccine. This specimen was CD4+ T cells from PBMCs cultured with SARS-CoV-2 spike peptides, taken before COVID-19 vaccination.

CDR3 DNA sequence: TGTGCCAGCAGCCAAGACCTTAGCGGGGGGGGCATGGCCCAGTACTTC. This sequence encodes CASSQDLSGGGMAQYF. The rearrangement joins TRBV3-1 (or the pseudogene TRBV3-2) to TRBJ2-5; 11 bases map to TRBD2. This CDR3 spans 16 amino acids. V was clipped by 0 bases and J by 9 bases; unmatched bases: 9. Germline CDR1 is LGHDT and CDR2 is YNNKEL (reference sequence).